This passage covers 4 T cell receptor beta chains from one sample sequenced in a study of blood T cell repertoires in COVID-19. TCRdb keeps only in-frame clones here, not all; method: immunoSEQ multiplex PCR. The data hold under 250,000 clones, with approximately 89% observed a single time. The sequenced sample was peripheral blood. The receptors were gathered from a woman aged 60-75 years who had recovered from COVID-19.

The V call is TRBV14, the J call TRBJ2-7, with D unclear. The V gene lost 7 bases and the J gene lost 0 bases, with 13 bases spanning the gap. There are 14 residues in the CDR3. CDR1 and CDR2 from the germline V gene are SGHDN and FVKESK. The CDR3, as DNA: TGTGCCAGCACCCGATCGGGTAGCTCCTACGAGCAGTACTTC. Its protein is CASTRSGSSYEQYF.

This chain connects TRBV28 to TRBJ1-2, with D perhaps TRBD1 (6 bases). V was cut by 3 bases and J by 2 bases, with 7 bases left in between. Germline values: CDR1 MDHEN, CDR2 SYDVKM. The CDR3 extends over 13 amino acids. CDR3 nucleotide sequence: TGTGCCAGCAGTTTTCAGGGGAACTATGGCTACACCTTC. Protein product: CASSFQGNYGYTF.

The chain is built from TRBV10-3 and TRBJ1-1, with unresolved D. Between the trimmed V and J ends, which lost 6 bases and 3 bases, there was a span of 11 bases. CDR1 is ENHRY and CDR2 is SYGVKD in the germline V gene. This CDR3 has 13 residues. The chain's CDR3 is CAIRMDGDTEAFF. Here the CDR3 DNA reads TGTGCCATCAGGATGGACGGGGACACTGAAGCTTTCTTT.

The chain has TRBV7-9 and TRBJ1-6; 10 bases are shared with TRBD1. V lost 2 bases, J lost 8 bases, and 6 bases stayed unmatched. The germline V gene encodes CDR1 SEHNR and CDR2 FQNEAQ (reference sequence). The CDR3 runs to 16 residues. DNA of the CDR3: TGTGCCAGCAGCTTACCCTGGACAGGGGGTCATTCACCCCTCCACTTT. Residues: CASSLPWTGGHSPLHF.